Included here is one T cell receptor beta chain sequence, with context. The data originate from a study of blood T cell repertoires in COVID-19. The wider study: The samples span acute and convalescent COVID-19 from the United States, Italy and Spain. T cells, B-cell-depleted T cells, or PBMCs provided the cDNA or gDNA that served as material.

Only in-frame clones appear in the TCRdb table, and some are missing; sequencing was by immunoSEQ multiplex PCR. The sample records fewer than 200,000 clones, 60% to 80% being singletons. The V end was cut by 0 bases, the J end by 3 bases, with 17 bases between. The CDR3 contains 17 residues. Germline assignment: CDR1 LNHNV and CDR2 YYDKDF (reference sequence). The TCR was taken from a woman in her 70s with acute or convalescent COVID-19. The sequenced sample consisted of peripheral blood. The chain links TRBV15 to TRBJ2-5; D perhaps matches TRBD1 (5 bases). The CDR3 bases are TGTGCCACCAGCAGAGATCTGGTTATCACAGGAAAAGAGACCCAGTACTTC. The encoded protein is CATSRDLVITGKETQYF. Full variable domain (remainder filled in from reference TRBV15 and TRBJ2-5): DAMVIQNPRYQVTQFGKPVTLSCSQTLNHNVMYWYQQKSSQAPKLLFHYYDKDFNNEADTPDNFQSRRPNTSFCFLDIRSPGLGDTAMYLCATSRDLVITGKETQYFGPGTRLLVL.